This paragraph covers one T cell receptor (beta chain) sequence. No antigen is known for it. It was genomic DNA that served as the template for profiling TCR beta VDJ and CDR3. MiXCR, applied by TCRdb to the reads, yields one record per CDR3 protein. The table lists 400,000 to 450,000 distinct CDR3 sequences, just under 70% of them singletons. The source of the sample is a study of CD8+CD57+ T cells in acquired aplastic anemia. Overall study: Mean DNA quantity obtained from sorted CD4+ and CD8+ cells was around 2.9 ug. For CD4+ cells, healthy donors had an average of about 10 million reads.

Study-level points and caveats: The CD8+ Simpson's diversity of patients and controls was not significantly different. Patients and controls had in common twenty-nine CD8+ CDR3 sequences.

This CDR3 has 15 amino acids. CDR1 SGHKS and CDR2 YYEKEE come from the germline V gene (reference sequence). Trimming left V 0 bases short and J 3 bases short, with 13 bases between. The sequenced sample was sorted CD4+, CD8+, or CD8+CD57+ T cells (not recorded which) from PBMCs. This chain joins TRBV5-5 and TRBJ2-7; tentatively, D is TRBD2 (5 bases). The receptor comes from a human donor in good health, serving as a control. CDR3 residues: CASSLDGELNYEQYF. CDR3 nucleotide sequence: TGTGCCAGCAGCTTGGACGGGGAACTGAACTACGAGCAGTACTTC.